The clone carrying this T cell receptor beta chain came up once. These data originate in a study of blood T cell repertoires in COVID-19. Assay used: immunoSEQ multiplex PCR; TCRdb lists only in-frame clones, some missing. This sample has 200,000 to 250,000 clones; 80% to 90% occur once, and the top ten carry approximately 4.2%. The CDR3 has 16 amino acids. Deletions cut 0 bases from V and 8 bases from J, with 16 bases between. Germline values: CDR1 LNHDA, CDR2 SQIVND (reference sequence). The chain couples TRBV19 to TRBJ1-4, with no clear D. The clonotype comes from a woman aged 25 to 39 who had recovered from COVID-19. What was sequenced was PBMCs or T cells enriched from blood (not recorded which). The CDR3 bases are TGTGCCAGTAGTATAGAGCACGCCAGAAACTACGAAAAACTGTTTTTT. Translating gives CASSIEHARNYEKLFF.